One sample yielded the 8 T cell receptor beta chains listed below, sequenced in a study of T cells after yellow fever vaccination (dated by TCRdb to about 2019). The treatment or condition tag for this specimen amounts to: live attenuated yellow fever vaccine strain. Receptor amplification or capture employed 5' RACE. Sequencing was performed on an Illumina HiSeq 2500. In-frame beta chains were kept once TCRdb had trimmed the public reads at Q25 with fastp and called clones with MiXCR. Entries are consolidated by CDR3 protein sequence, retaining the most common genes and DNA. This sample has 620,000 or so distinct CDR3 sequences in its table, and around 16% of those were observed once. Of the sample, roughly 17% falls within the top ten clones. The input for sequencing was PBMCs, taken around 5 days after the first yellow fever vaccination. These receptors were collected from a man younger than 35 who received the YFV17D yellow fever vaccine.

This clonotype has only a few counts. The chain has TRBV4-2 and TRBJ1-4; D remains unclear. The CDR3 has 14 amino acids. V was cut by 0 bases and J by 8 bases, with 10 bases left in between. CDR1 is LGHNA and CDR2 is YNFKEQ in the germline V gene. The CDR3 DNA is TGTGCCAGCAGCCAAGATGACGAGGAGGAAAAACTGTTTTTT. It specifies CASSQDDEEEKLFF.

This clonotype was recorded at least ten times. This chain links TRBV7-2 with TRBJ1-2; possibly TRBD1 for D (5 bases). V was trimmed by 1 base and J by 8 bases, leaving 11 bases between them. This CDR3 comprises 13 residues. The germline gives CDR1 SGHTA, CDR2 FQGNSA. The CDR3 is CASSLGQGGGYTF. In DNA, the CDR3 is TGTGCCAGCAGCTTAGGGCAGGGCGGAGGCTACACCTTC.

The V gene is TRBV29-1, the J gene TRBJ1-1; D remains ambiguous. Germline V gives CDR1 SQVTM, CDR2 ANQGSEA. The CDR3 sequence is 10 residues long. Between the trimmed V and J ends, which lost 7 bases and 4 bases, there was a span of 7 bases. The CDR3 protein is CSALLTEAFF. CDR3 bases: TGCAGCGCTTTGCTCACTGAAGCTTTCTTT.

This chain connects TRBV6-1 to TRBJ1-1, with 7 bases that match TRBD1. In germline, CDR1 is MNHNS, CDR2 SASEGT. J gave up 1 base and V 7 bases, and 6 bases lay outside the gene matches. This CDR3 has 14 amino acids. For the CDR3, the DNA is TGTGCCAGCACCATGAGACAGGGGAACACTGAAGCTTTCTTT. Protein sequence: CASTMRQGNTEAFF.

The chain carries TRBV5-1 and TRBJ1-1; the D gene is possibly TRBD1 (6 bases). CDR1 and CDR2 (germline): SGHRS, YFSETQ. This CDR3 is built from 19 residues. The germline V and J ends were trimmed by 5 bases and 0 bases, with 26 bases remaining between them. The CDR3 sequence is CASSSPAGQPSLMNTEAFF. CDR3 bases: TGCGCCAGCAGTTCTCCGGCTGGACAGCCCTCACTCATGAACACTGAAGCTTTCTTT. The full variable domain, with the rest looked up from reference TRBV5-1 and TRBJ1-1, is KAGVTQTPRYLIKTRGQQVTLSCSPISGHRSVSWYQQTPGQGLQFLFEYFSETQRNKGNFPGRFSGRQFSNSRSEMNVSTLELGDSALYLCASSSPAGQPSLMNTEAFFGQGTRLTVV.

The gene calls are TRBV7-2 and TRBJ2-5, with a tentative D call TRBD1 (5 bases). The CDR3 covers 14 residues. Deletions cut 1 base from V and 5 bases from J, with 11 bases between. Germline V gene lookup returns CDR1 SGHTA and CDR2 FQGNSA. CDR3 sequence (DNA): TGTGCCAGCAGCTTAGATAGGGGCGCGGAGACCCAGTACTTC. Translated, it gives CASSLDRGAETQYF. The full variable domain, rest sourced from reference TRBV7-2 and TRBJ2-5, is GAGVSQSPSNKVTEKGKDVELRCDPISGHTALYWYRQSLGQGLEFLIYFQGNSAPDKSGLPSDRFSAERTGGSVSTLTIQRTQQEDSAVYLCASSLDRGAETQYFGPGTRLLVL.

This clonotype was seen repeatedly, ten times or more. One end of the junction is discordant with germline, which a read error may explain. This chain links TRBV20-1 with TRBJ2-3, with 8 bases aligning to TRBD1. This CDR3 has 13 residues. CDR1 DFQATT and CDR2 SNEGSKA come from the germline V gene (reference sequence). CDR3 DNA sequence: TGCAGGGCTACAGGGGGAAGCACAGATACGCAGTATTTT. Protein: CRATGGSTDTQYF.

The genes are TRBV25-1 and TRBJ2-3; 8 positions agree with TRBD1. Losses at the gene ends were 3 bases for V and 0 bases for J; bases not matched to a gene: 2. CDR3 length equals 15 residues. Germline CDR1 is MGHDK and CDR2 is SYGVNS. Written as DNA, the CDR3 is TGTGCCAGCAGTGACGGACAGGGTAGCACAGATACGCAGTATTTT. Amino acid sequence: CASSDGQGSTDTQYF.